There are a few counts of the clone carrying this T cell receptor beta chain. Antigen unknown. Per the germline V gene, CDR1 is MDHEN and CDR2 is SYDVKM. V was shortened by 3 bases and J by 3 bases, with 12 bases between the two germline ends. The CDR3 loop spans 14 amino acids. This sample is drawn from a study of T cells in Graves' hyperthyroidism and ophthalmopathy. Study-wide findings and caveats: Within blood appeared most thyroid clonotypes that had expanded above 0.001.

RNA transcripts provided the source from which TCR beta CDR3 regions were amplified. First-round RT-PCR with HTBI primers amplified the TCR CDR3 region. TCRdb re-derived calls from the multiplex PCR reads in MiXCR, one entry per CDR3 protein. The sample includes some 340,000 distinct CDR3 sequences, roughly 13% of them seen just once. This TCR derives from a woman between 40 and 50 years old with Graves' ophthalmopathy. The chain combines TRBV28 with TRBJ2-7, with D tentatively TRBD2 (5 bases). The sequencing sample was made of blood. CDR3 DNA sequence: TGTGCCAGCAGTTTCGGGATAGGAGACTACGAGCAGTACTTC. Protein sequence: CASSFGIGDYEQYF.